This T cell receptor beta chain originates from a study of T-cell memory formation after mild COVID-19. Regarding the study as a whole: CD4+ bias marked clones expanding day 15 to 37, unlike balanced contracting clones. A subset of responding clones appeared in pre-infection memory, suggesting cross-reactive memory joined.

5'RACE primed at constant segments yielded TCR alpha and TCR beta cDNA libraries bearing sample barcodes and UMIs. TCRdb recomputed calls from the 5' RACE reads with MiXCR, one row per CDR3 protein. The data hold hundreds of thousands of distinct CDR3 sequences, with roughly 13% observed a single time. Worth noting for this clonotype: Its antigen is unidentified.

Losses at the gene ends were 5 bases for V and 6 bases for J; bases not matched to a gene: 9. The germline CDR1 and CDR2 sequences are SGHAT and FQNNGV. This CDR3 is 15 amino acids long. Sequencing was done on a sample of PBMCs or a T cell subset sorted from them (not recorded which). The source of this sequence is a man in his late teens or twenties who had mild COVID-19 (a few samples of this study predate the infection). Cell type and time point are not known. The chain couples TRBV11-2 to TRBJ2-1, with 8 bases matching TRBD1. The CDR3 DNA reads TGTGCCAGCAGCGGACAGGGAGAGGTCGTCAATGAGCAGTTCTTC. This codes for CASSGQGEVVNEQFF.